This passage covers 16 T cell receptor beta chains from one sample sequenced in a study of CD4 T cells in relation to SARS-CoV-2 and coronaviruses. Before the COVID-19 pandemic, during about 2011-2019, CD4+ T cells were taken from unexposed donors. The cells were cultured for less than twelve days before CD4+ T cells were isolated. Their recognized antigens are unknown. Produced via immunoSEQ multiplex PCR; TCRdb's table is partial and in-frame only. The sample yields nearly 20,000 clones, 81% seen once. Sequenced sample: CD4+ T cells from PBMCs, cultured in vitro. The source is a human donor in good health.

The chain combines TRBV18 with TRBJ1-6; D gene uncertain. V gave up 1 base and J gave up 10 bases, with 26 bases separating them. The CDR3 is 19 residues long. The germline V gene encodes CDR1 KGHSH and CDR2 LQKENI. The CDR3 is CASSPHRARETWVDSPLHF. The CDR3 DNA follows: TGTGCCAGCTCACCACATCGGGCCCGGGAAACTTGGGTCGACTCACCCCTCCACTTT.

This clone has more than one count but fewer than ten. The genes are TRBV5-6 and TRBJ1-2, with TRBD1 matching over 8 bases. V was pared by 1 base and J by 7 bases, with 6 bases of the junction left unmatched. Germline V gene sequence: CDR1 SGHDT, CDR2 YYEEEE. This CDR3 is built from 14 residues. In DNA, the CDR3 is TGTGCCAGCAGCTTGTTGGACAGGGATAGTGGCTACACCTTC. Translating it yields CASSLLDRDSGYTF.

This clone was seen only a few times. The CDR3 protein is CASSSMAGGTEAFF. The CDR3 region has the DNA TGTGCCAGCAGTTCTATGGCAGGGGGCACTGAAGCTTTCTTT. This chain uses TRBV6-2 or TRBV6-3 with TRBJ1-1, with TRBD1 identical over 7 bases. Germline CDR1 and CDR2: MNHEY and SVGEGT. V lost 4 bases and J lost 4; bases outside the gene matches: 6. The CDR3 consists of 14 residues.

V usage is TRBV23-1 and J usage is TRBJ1-3; TRBD1 is a possible D gene (6 bases). TRBV23-1 belongs to the ORF category, with a function that is uncertain. CDR3 length: 16 amino acids. Trimming removed 11 bases at V and 0 bases at J, with 20 bases between. The CDR3 loop is CAPWGQVGDSGNTIYF. The CDR3 region has the DNA TGCGCCCCCTGGGGGCAGGTTGGGGACTCTGGAAACACCATATATTTT.

This clone has just a few counts. The V gene is TRBV2, the J gene TRBJ2-3; the D is unclear. Trimming shortened V by 3 bases and J by 6 bases, and 4 bases separated the two germline ends. Germline V CDR1 and CDR2: SNHLY, FYNNEI. CDR3 length: 11 amino acids. The CDR3 DNA is TGTGCCAGCAGTGAGTTGGATACGCAGTATTTT. This sequence encodes CASSELDTQYF.

The V gene is TRBV5-1, the J gene TRBJ1-2; 7 positions match TRBD1. The ends lost 1 base at V and 3 bases at J; junction bases unmatched: 12. This CDR3 spans 17 amino acids. Germline lookup yields CDR1 SGHRS and CDR2 YFSETQ. This CDR3 reads CASSLQRGTGVHYGYTF. The CDR3 DNA sequence: TGCGCCAGCAGCTTGCAGAGGGGAACAGGGGTTCACTATGGCTACACCTTC.

The J gene is TRBJ1-1, the V gene TRBV30; no firm D call. Trimming shortened V by 3 bases and J by 6 bases, and 11 bases separated the two germline ends. CDR3 length: 12 amino acids. Per the germline V gene, CDR1 is GTSNPN and CDR2 is SVGIG (reference sequence). CDR3 loop: CAWSEILAEAFF. CDR3 nucleotides: TGTGCCTGGAGCGAGATATTGGCTGAAGCTTTCTTT.

As to this clone: At one of its ends the junction is not consistent with the germline gene, which may arise from a read error. The chain carries TRBV7-7 and TRBJ2-5; a possible D gene is TRBD2 (8 bases). Germline CDR1 SSHAT, CDR2 FNYEAQ (reference sequence). The CDR3 is made up of 15 amino acids. This chain's CDR3 is CASSLGGQRGETQYF. CDR3 in DNA: TGTGCTAGCAGCTTAGGGGGACAGCGGGGGGAGACCCAGTACTTC.

This chain joins TRBV6-2 or TRBV6-3 and TRBJ2-3, with D perhaps given as TRBD1 or TRBD2 (5 bases each). V lost 5 bases and J lost 0, with 18 bases in between. The CDR3 totals 17 residues. Germline V gene sequence: CDR1 MNHEY, CDR2 SVGEGT. The CDR3 reads CASSRSGPSVSTDTQYF. The DNA for the CDR3 is TGTGCCAGCAGTCGCTCGGGACCTTCCGTAAGCACAGATACGCAGTATTTT.

This chain joins TRBV19 and TRBJ1-1, with 9 bases fitting TRBD1. The V gene's germline CDR1 is LNHDA and CDR2 SQIVND (reference sequence). The length of the CDR3 is 13 residues. J gave up 6 bases and V 5 bases, and 4 bases lay outside the gene matches. The CDR3 loop is CASSYRQGAEAFF. CDR3 bases: TGTGCCAGTAGTTATCGACAGGGGGCTGAAGCTTTCTTT.

This clone was detected once. The gene calls are TRBV6-5 and TRBJ2-7, with D unclear. This CDR3 is 14 amino acids long. V lost 7 bases, J lost 5 bases, and 18 bases lay in between. Germline V gene data show CDR1 as MNHEY and CDR2 as SVGAGI. The CDR3 region has the DNA TGTGCCAGCAAGGACCGCCGAAGATCAAACGAGCAGTACTTC. Its translation is CASKDRRRSNEQYF.

The chain combines TRBV5-8 with TRBJ1-2; D is perhaps TRBD1 (6 bases). The V and J ends lost 5 bases and 6 bases respectively, with 14 bases between them. The CDR3 spans 13 residues. Germline values: CDR1 SGHTS, CDR2 YDEGEE. For the CDR3, the DNA is TGTGCCAGCAGAGTTCGGGGGGCGGATGGCTACACCTTC. Its protein product is CASRVRGADGYTF.

The V gene is TRBV4-1, the J gene TRBJ1-5; TRBD1 is a possible D gene (5 bases). The CDR3 totals 14 residues. With 4 bases removed from V and 6 bases from J, the gap between germline ends came to 13 bases. Germline lookup yields CDR1 MGHRA and CDR2 YSYEKL. CDR3 DNA sequence: TGCGCCAGCAGCCGACTCCAGGGTATTCAGCCCCAGCATTTT. Amino acids: CASSRLQGIQPQHF.

The chain couples TRBV11-2 to TRBJ2-1, with 8 nucleotides matching TRBD1. Looked up from germline, CDR1 is SGHAT and CDR2 is FQNNGV. This CDR3 has 15 amino acids. V was clipped by 3 bases and J by 4 bases; unmatched bases: 5. The CDR3 bases are TGTGCCAGCAGCTTGACAGGGGACCCTTACAATGAGCAGTTCTTC. It codes for CASSLTGDPYNEQFF.

Only a few counts were recorded for this clone. This sequence joins TRBV4-2 and TRBJ1-5, with 12 bases identical to TRBD1. The germline gives CDR1 LGHNA, CDR2 YNFKEQ. V was pared by 0 bases and J by 4 bases, with 7 bases of the junction left unmatched. This CDR3 comprises 18 residues. CDR3 sequence reads: CASSQDGTGGGRNQPQHF. The CDR3, as DNA: TGTGCCAGCAGCCAAGACGGGACAGGGGGCGGGAGGAATCAGCCCCAGCATTTT.

The CDR3: CASSYRDALDTQYF. The DNA for the CDR3 is TGTGCCAGCTCATACCGGGACGCCTTAGATACGCAGTATTTT. The V call is TRBV18, the J call TRBJ2-3; D possibly uses TRBD1 or TRBD2 (5 bases each). Germline loops: CDR1 KGHSH, CDR2 LQKENI. V was trimmed by 5 bases and J by 5 bases, leaving 14 bases between them. CDR3 length: 14 amino acids.